The clone carrying this T cell receptor beta chain was seen at least ten times. The antigen is undetermined. This sample is drawn from a study of T cells in Graves' hyperthyroidism and ophthalmopathy. Study details: Sampling of peripheral blood happened at initial diagnosis, prior to any treatment. Study-level results: Ophthalmopathy stood apart from stable hyperthyroidism in a 13 V-J model.

Amplification targeted TCR beta CDR3 regions from RNA transcripts. With the HTBI primer set, the TCR CDR3 went through a first round of RT-PCR. TCRdb passed the multiplex PCR reads through MiXCR, listing each CDR3 protein once. Among 450,000 to 650,000 distinct CDR3 sequences, about 15% were seen once, and the ten largest hold approximately 15%. The length of the CDR3 is 16 residues. V shed 5 bases and J 7 bases; nucleotides not matched to a gene: 12. Germline V CDR1 and CDR2: MNHNS, SASEGT. The sequence came from a young woman with Graves' ophthalmopathy. The rearrangement links TRBV6-1 to TRBJ2-1; 9 bases map to TRBD2. The sequencing input was blood. This CDR3 is CASSPRGLALVNEQFF. The CDR3 region has the DNA TGTGCCAGCAGTCCTCGGGGACTAGCCCTAGTAAATGAGCAGTTCTTC.